In its sample, the clone carrying this TCR beta chain was seen once. The target antigen is unknown. Germline CDR1 reads MNHEY; CDR2 reads SMNVEV (reference sequence). The CDR3 runs to 18 residues. With V trimmed by 4 bases and J by 5 bases, 17 bases remained unmatched. Data came from immunoSEQ multiplex PCR; TCRdb stores just in-frame clones and leaves some out. The table records 60,000 to 70,000 clones, more than 70% of them present only once. TCRs were sequenced from a few patients responding to pembrolizumab. This sample is part of a study of PD-1 blockade in mismatch repair-deficient tumors. Study-wide results and limits: Rapid post-treatment expansion, then contraction, generally preceding radiologic response, marked tumor-resident clones.

The receptor was derived from an adult with mismatch repair-deficient cancer. The sample in question was peripheral blood, obtained 52 weeks after starting pembrolizumab. The chain links TRBV27 to TRBJ2-3; 8 bases map to TRBD2. CDR3 in amino acids: CASSSLGGSGTRGDTQYF. As DNA, the CDR3 is TGTGCCAGCAGTTCCCTCGGGGGTAGCGGGACCCGGGGAGATACGCAGTATTTT.